The 2 T cell receptor beta chains below all came from one sample that was sequenced in a study of T cell responses to AZD1222 COVID-19 vaccine. The assay was immunoSEQ multiplex PCR, and TCRdb's table has in-frame clones only and misses some. This repertoire shows 130,000 to 150,000 clones, about 93% found once; its top ten account for 1.5% to 2%. The input for sequencing was peripheral blood, taken on day 0 of AZD1222 vaccination. Receptor source: an adult in good health.

As DNA, the CDR3 is TGTGCCAGTAGTGGGCCTTTCTCGATCAATGGCTACACCTTC. It yields the protein CASSGPFSINGYTF. The chain has TRBV19 and TRBJ1-2; D uncertain. V lost 5 bases, J lost 6 bases, and 16 bases lay in between. This CDR3 has 14 amino acids. The germline V gene has CDR1 LNHDA and CDR2 SQIVND (reference sequence).

The rearrangement joins TRBV6-2 or TRBV6-3 to TRBJ2-7; D may match TRBD1 or TRBD2 (6 bases each). CDR3 size: 18 residues. V shed 2 bases and J shed 2 bases, with 22 bases lying between them. The germline gives CDR1 MNHEY, CDR2 SVGEGT. The CDR3: CASSYDALGGHLTYEQYF. Here the CDR3 DNA reads TGTGCCAGCAGTTACGACGCCCTGGGGGGACACCTTACCTACGAGCAGTACTTC.